The present T cell receptor (beta chain) was sequenced within a study of T cells in women clearing cervical HPV infection. Of note for this clone: The antigen remains undetermined. The CDR3 is cut off 3 residues early in the read; its end comes from the germline J gene.

V lost 6 bases and J lost 1, with 22 bases in between. The CDR3 is 19 amino acids. Germline CDR1 and CDR2: LNHDA and SQIVND (reference sequence). Study outcomes and limitations: CIN3+ cases had significantly higher TCR repertoire richness than controls, but evenness did not differ.

Profiling relied on immunoSEQ multiplex PCR, and the TCRdb table lists in-frame clones only, not all of them. This sample carries roughly 20,000 clones, with around 5% going to the ten biggest clones. Sequencing used blood buffy coat. The sequence came from a woman between 18 and 70 years old with a cervical HPV16 infection that either progressed to CIN3+ or cleared (not recorded which). The V call is TRBV19, the J call TRBJ2-6; D may be TRBD2 (6 bases). The sequenced part of the CDR3 DNA is TGTGCCAGTAGGGGTGGACGCACAGTCCGGGGGTCTGGGGCCAACGTC. This sequence encodes CASRGGRTVRGSGANV. The whole CDR3 is CASRGGRTVRGSGANVLTF.